The 30 T cell receptor beta chains given below trace back to one sample, sequenced in a study of blood T cell repertoires in COVID-19. TCRdb's table, derived via immunoSEQ multiplex PCR, lists solely in-frame clones and lacks some. The sample carries about 140,000 clones, roughly 80% recorded once. Sequencing used peripheral blood. All receptors derive from a man in his 60s who had recovered from COVID-19.

The chain combines TRBV6-2 or TRBV6-3 with TRBJ2-2, with a tentative D call TRBD1 (6 bases). CDR1 and CDR2 (germline): MNHEY, SVGEGT. Trimming pared 6 bases from V and 4 bases from J, leaving 9 bases between. This CDR3 has 13 amino acids. The CDR3 nucleotides read TGTGCCAGCAGCGGGACATTCACCGGGGAGCTGTTTTTT. It codes for CASSGTFTGELFF.

The chain joins TRBV7-2 to TRBJ2-3; a weak D match, TRBD2 (6 bases). The CDR3 contains 17 residues. V was pared by 0 bases and J by 0 bases, with 13 bases between. Germline V gives CDR1 SGHTA, CDR2 FQGNSA. The CDR3 protein is CASSLAPAGTSTDTQYF. The CDR3 region has the DNA TGTGCCAGCAGCTTAGCGCCCGCGGGGACTAGCACAGATACGCAGTATTTT.

Only a few counts were recorded for this clone. The J gene is TRBJ1-2, the V gene TRBV19; D is ambiguous. Germline lookup yields CDR1 LNHDA and CDR2 SQIVND (reference sequence). Trimming removed 1 base at V and 0 bases at J, with 12 bases between. The CDR3 is made up of 16 amino acids. CDR3 loop: CASSIGASTSNYGYTF. DNA for the CDR3: TGTGCCAGTAGTATAGGGGCCAGCACCTCTAACTATGGCTACACCTTC.

The genes are TRBV5-1 and TRBJ2-2; possibly TRBD1 for D (5 bases). The CDR3 totals 15 residues. V lost 6 bases and J lost 0, with 12 bases in between. Per germline, CDR1 SGHRS and CDR2 YFSETQ. The CDR3 loop reads CASIWGNSNTGELFF. CDR3 nucleotides: TGCGCCAGCATTTGGGGCAATTCGAACACCGGGGAGCTGTTTTTT. Supplemented by reference TRBV5-1 and TRBJ2-2, the full variable domain reads KAGVTQTPRYLIKTRGQQVTLSCSPISGHRSVSWYQQTPGQGLQFLFEYFSETQRNKGNFPGRFSGRQFSNSRSEMNVSTLELGDSALYLCASIWGNSNTGELFFGEGSRLTVL.

The chain joins TRBV18 to TRBJ1-5; D unresolved. Germline V gene lookup returns CDR1 KGHSH and CDR2 LQKENI. This CDR3 region has 16 residues. Trimming shortened V by 4 bases and J by 0 bases, and 13 bases separated the two germline ends. The CDR3 reads CASSLSTQNSNQPQHF. The CDR3 nucleotides are TGTGCCAGCTCACTATCGACACAGAATAGCAATCAGCCCCAGCATTTT.

The chain combines TRBV5-4 with TRBJ2-7; D might be TRBD1 (5 bases). Trimming pared 4 bases from V and 3 bases from J, leaving 11 bases between. The CDR3 loop spans 13 amino acids. The germline V gene encodes CDR1 SGHNT and CDR2 YYREEE (reference sequence). CDR3 DNA: TGTGCCAGCAGCCCGATGACAGACTACGAGCAGTACTTC. Residues: CASSPMTDYEQYF.

This chain's CDR3 is CASTQSQLGTEAFF. The CDR3 bases are TGTGCCAGCACCCAATCACAGTTGGGCACTGAAGCTTTCTTT. V usage is TRBV6-5 and J usage is TRBJ1-1; D is uncertain. The germline V gene has CDR1 MNHEY and CDR2 SVGAGI. The CDR3 has 14 amino acids. Trimming pared 7 bases from V and 4 bases from J, leaving 16 bases between.

The CDR3 here is CASSSVAGGTDTQYF. In DNA, the CDR3 is TGTGCCAGCAGTTCCGTGGCGGGAGGCACAGATACGCAGTATTTT. V usage is TRBV28 and J usage is TRBJ2-3; 7 nucleotides line up with TRBD2. The CDR3 length is 15 residues. V was clipped by 4 bases and J by 1 base; unmatched bases: 5. The germline V gene has CDR1 MDHEN and CDR2 SYDVKM.

The rearrangement uses TRBV7-2 and TRBJ2-5, with D perhaps TRBD1 (6 bases). Trimming shortened V by 4 bases and J by 8 bases, and 14 bases separated the two germline ends. In germline, CDR1 is SGHTA, CDR2 FQGNSA. The CDR3 totals 13 residues. CDR3 in amino acids: CASSSLDSPTQYF. CDR3 DNA sequence: TGTGCCAGCAGCTCGTTGGACAGCCCTACCCAGTACTTC.

This clone has only one observation. This rearrangement joins TRBV7-9 to TRBJ1-5; D gene uncertain. CDR3 size: 13 residues. Germline V gene data show CDR1 as SEHNR and CDR2 as FQNEAQ (reference sequence). The V gene lost 4 bases and the J gene lost 2 bases, with 6 bases spanning the gap. CDR3 nucleotide sequence: TGTGCCAGCAGCTATGAGGGCAATCAGCCCCAGCATTTT. It encodes CASSYEGNQPQHF. The entire variable domain, with the rest obtained from reference TRBV7-9 and TRBJ1-5, is as follows: DTGVSQNPRHKITKRGQNVTFRCDPISEHNRLYWYRQTLGQGPEFLTYFQNEAQLEKSRLLSDRFSAERPKGSFSTLEIQRTEQGDSAMYLCASSYEGNQPQHFGDGTRLSIL.

The chain recombines TRBV18 with TRBJ2-3; weak D call: TRBD1 (5 bases). This CDR3 region has 15 residues. Germline V gene lookup returns CDR1 KGHSH and CDR2 LQKENI. V dropped 4 bases and J dropped 0 bases, with 11 bases sitting between them. The CDR3 protein is CASSRDSSSTDTQYF. The CDR3 region has the DNA TGTGCCAGCTCACGAGACAGCTCTAGCACAGATACGCAGTATTTT.

CDR3 coding DNA: TGTGCCAGGGTCGAGTTAGGGAGTCACGGCCAGCCCCAGCATTTT. This translates into CARVELGSHGQPQHF. The chain has TRBV27 and TRBJ1-5; D gene ambiguous. Germline V gene sequence: CDR1 MNHEY, CDR2 SMNVEV (reference sequence). The V end was cut by 9 bases, the J end by 7 bases, with 22 bases between. The length of the CDR3 is 15 residues.

The gene calls are TRBV24-1 and TRBJ2-1; 9 nucleotides line up with TRBD1. The V and J ends lost 4 bases and 8 bases, in that order; junction bases with no gene match: 11. The CDR3 has 16 residues. In germline, CDR1 is KGHDR, CDR2 SFDVKD. The CDR3 nucleotides are TGTGCCACCAGTGACAATCCGGGACAGGGTGTCTATGAGCAGTTCTTC. Protein sequence: CATSDNPGQGVYEQFF.

The J gene is TRBJ2-2, the V gene TRBV21-1; the table names TRBD1, a call not compared with the DNA. TRBV21-1 is a documented pseudogene. The CDR3 loop spans 12 amino acids. CDR3 sequence: CASSIQGRELFF. Written as DNA, the CDR3 is TGTGCCAGCAGCATACAGGGACGGGAGCTGTTTTTT.

This sequence joins TRBV6-2 or TRBV6-3 and TRBJ1-1; D is unclear. Trimming removed 2 bases at V and 0 bases at J, with 13 bases between. The CDR3 has 16 amino acids. CDR1 MNHEY and CDR2 SVGEGT come from the germline V gene. CDR3 nucleotides: TGTGCCAGCAGTTACGGGCAGGCCTTGATGAACACTGAAGCTTTCTTT. It is translated as CASSYGQALMNTEAFF.

The V and J genes are TRBV6-2 or TRBV6-3 and TRBJ2-7, with D possibly TRBD1 on 5 matching bases. Germline assignment: CDR1 MNHEY and CDR2 SVGEGT. The CDR3 extends over 16 amino acids. Trimming removed 2 bases at V and 5 bases at J, with 19 bases between. This CDR3 reads CASSYPTGGVLHEQYF. In DNA form, the CDR3 reads TGTGCCAGCAGTTACCCAACAGGTGGAGTTCTCCACGAGCAGTACTTC.

The J gene is TRBJ1-6, the V gene TRBV3-1 (or the pseudogene TRBV3-2); 10 nucleotides line up with TRBD1. V dropped 4 bases and J dropped 9; count of bases not matched to a gene: 15. Germline V lookup: CDR1 LGHDT, CDR2 YNNKEL (reference sequence). This CDR3 has 18 amino acids. CDR3 loop: CASSPPGTGAHLGSPLHF. The CDR3 bases are TGTGCCAGCAGCCCCCCCGGGACAGGGGCCCATCTTGGTTCACCCCTCCACTTT.

This clone was observed once. V gene TRBV2 combines with J gene TRBJ1-5, with 8 bases fitting TRBD1. The CDR3 has 13 residues. Looked up from germline, CDR1 is SNHLY and CDR2 is FYNNEI. V gave up 9 bases and J gave up 5 bases; unmatched junction bases: 6. CDR3: CASGQGLDQPQHF. CDR3 sequence (DNA): TGTGCCAGTGGACAGGGTCTTGATCAGCCCCAGCATTTT.

The V and J genes are TRBV7-2 and TRBJ2-7, with 7 bases aligning to TRBD2. After removal of 1 base from V and 3 bases from J, the junction contained 3 bases not matched to a gene. Per the germline V gene, CDR1 is SGHTA and CDR2 is FQGNSA. CDR3 length: 14 residues. As DNA, the CDR3 is TGTGCCAGCAGCTTAGTTTCTAGCGGCTACGAGCAGTACTTC. Translation gives CASSLVSSGYEQYF. The full variable domain, rest sourced from reference TRBV7-2 and TRBJ2-7, is GAGVSQSPSNKVTEKGKDVELRCDPISGHTALYWYRQSLGQGLEFLIYFQGNSAPDKSGLPSDRFSAERTGGSVSTLTIQRTQQEDSAVYLCASSLVSSGYEQYFGPGTRLTVT.

This chain connects TRBV28 to TRBJ1-1; 8 bases fit TRBD1. This CDR3 comprises 15 residues. Germline values: CDR1 MDHEN, CDR2 SYDVKM. V gave up 6 bases and J gave up 3 bases; unmatched junction bases: 9. The CDR3 DNA reads as TGTGCCAGCAGACCCGCAGGGGGCGTGGACACTGAAGCTTTCTTT. It yields the protein CASRPAGGVDTEAFF.

This clone occurred many times. The chain uses TRBV29-1 and TRBJ1-1; D is undetermined. The CDR3 loop spans 13 amino acids. CDR1 SQVTM and CDR2 ANQGSEA come from the germline V gene. V shed 4 bases and J shed 0 bases, with 9 bases lying between them. The CDR3, as DNA: TGCAGCGTTGGTGAGGTTTTGAACACTGAAGCTTTCTTT. This gives the protein CSVGEVLNTEAFF.

This clone appeared once. The V gene is TRBV2, the J gene TRBJ2-2, with 7 nucleotides matching TRBD2. The CDR3 contains 14 residues. The V gene end was trimmed by 5 bases and the J gene end by 8 bases; junction bases not matched to a gene: 8. Germline V CDR1 and CDR2: SNHLY, FYNNEI. This CDR3 reads CASSKRTSGGELFF. CDR3 sequence (DNA): TGTGCCAGCAGTAAGAGGACTAGTGGTGGGGAGCTGTTTTTT.

This clone was counted between two and nine times. V gene TRBV7-9 combines with J gene TRBJ2-1, with 12 bases matching TRBD1. Germline CDR1 and CDR2: SEHNR and FQNEAQ (reference sequence). V trimming: 1 base; J trimming: 6 bases; junction bases outside the gene matches: 7. The CDR3 is 17 amino acids. CDR3 amino acids: CASSLVTGTGGINEQFF. CDR3 nucleotides: TGTGCCAGCAGCTTAGTTACCGGGACAGGGGGCATCAATGAGCAGTTCTTC.

The chain carries TRBV10-2 and TRBJ1-3; TRBD1 aligns across 10 bases. CDR1 is WSHSY and CDR2 is SAAADI in the germline V gene. J lost 7 bases, V lost 3 bases, and 9 bases had no gene match. The CDR3 consists of 16 residues. CDR3 bases: TGCGCCAGCAGTGATCGGACAGGGGGACTAGGGAACACCATATATTTT. It encodes CASSDRTGGLGNTIYF.

The V call is TRBV25-1, the J call TRBJ2-5; tentatively, D is TRBD2 (7 bases). Germline CDR1 is MGHDK and CDR2 is SYGVNS. Deletions cut 4 bases from V and 4 bases from J, with 25 bases between. The CDR3 has 18 amino acids. In nucleotides, the CDR3 is TGTGCCAGCAGTGGGACCCTCGGGGGCGGGAGCAGGGGAGAGACCCAGTACTTC. This translates into CASSGTLGGGSRGETQYF. Full variable domain (remainder filled in from reference TRBV25-1 and TRBJ2-5): EADIYQTPRYLVIGTGKKITLECSQTMGHDKMYWYQQDPGMELHLIHYSYGVNSTEKGDLSSESTVSRIRTEHFPLTLESARPSHTSQYLCASSGTLGGGSRGETQYFGPGTRLLVL.

CDR3 amino acids: CASSLREGSEEQYF. The CDR3 region has the DNA TGTGCCAGCAGCTTACGCGAGGGATCGGAGGAGCAGTACTTC. The chain is built from TRBV7-8 and TRBJ2-7; perhaps TRBD2 as D (5 bases). This CDR3 is 14 amino acids long. The V end lost 2 bases, the J end lost 7 bases, and 15 bases lay between the germline ends. Germline V gene data show CDR1 as SGHVS and CDR2 as FQNEAQ.

The CDR3 spells CASSYGAKRDPYEQYF. CDR3 bases: TGTGCCAGCAGTTACGGGGCTAAGCGGGACCCCTACGAGCAGTACTTC. The V gene is TRBV6-5, the J gene TRBJ2-7, with TRBD2 identical over 7 bases. V was pared by 2 bases and J by 2 bases, with 9 bases of the junction left unmatched. The CDR3 sequence is 16 residues long. Germline CDR1 reads MNHEY; CDR2 reads SVGAGI.

V gene TRBV28 combines with J gene TRBJ2-1; TRBD2 matches at 7 bases. CDR3 size: 14 residues. The germline V gene encodes CDR1 MDHEN and CDR2 SYDVKM. The trim removed 3 bases at V and 9 bases at J, leaving 8 bases unmatched. This chain's CDR3 is CASSLRKGGVEQFF. The CDR3 region has the DNA TGTGCCAGCAGTTTGAGAAAGGGAGGGGTTGAGCAGTTCTTC.

This chain joins TRBV18 and TRBJ2-1; 10 bases map to TRBD2. Per germline, CDR1 KGHSH and CDR2 LQKENI. CDR3 size: 15 residues. J lost 6 bases, V lost 3 bases, and 5 bases had no gene match. The DNA of the CDR3 is TGTGCCAGCTCACCTCGGCTAGCGGGAGTCAATGAGCAGTTCTTC. Residues: CASSPRLAGVNEQFF.

The chain recombines TRBV15 with TRBJ1-1; the match to TRBD1 covers 8 bases. Germline V CDR1 and CDR2: LNHNV, YYDKDF (reference sequence). CDR3 length equals 13 residues. The junction had 2 bases not matched to a gene; V was cut back by 0 bases and J by 8 bases. The CDR3 protein is CATSREWDREAFF. CDR3 nucleotide sequence: TGTGCCACCAGCAGAGAATGGGACAGGGAAGCTTTCTTT.